A single sample is the source of the 24 T cell receptor beta chains below, sequenced in a study of metastatic and nonmetastatic thyroid tumors. TCRdb re-called the PCR reads through MiXCR. Of roughly 71,000 clones listed, 18% are singletons. Patients underwent thyroid surgery, and none had received any treatment before it. Sequenced material: blood. Receptors originate from a female donor with papillary thyroid cancer or a benign thyroid nodule (not recorded which). Some clones in this sample may be carry-over from other donors' samples.

On this clone itself: This may come from a read error, since a much larger clone is one base off. This chain joins TRBV6-2 or TRBV6-3 and TRBJ2-5; D is unclear. The V and J ends lost 8 bases and 2 bases respectively, with 6 bases between them. The CDR3 sequence is 11 residues long. The germline CDR1 and CDR2 sequences are MNHEY and SVGEGT. Here the CDR3 DNA reads TGTGCCAGCTGCAGGCAAGAGACCCAGTACTTC. Its translation is CASCRQETQYF.

This clone was seen repeatedly, ten times or more. The chain is built from TRBV20-1 and TRBJ2-7, with D unresolved. V shed 3 bases and J shed 2 bases, with 5 bases lying between them. Per the germline V gene, CDR1 is DFQATT and CDR2 is SNEGSKA (reference sequence). The CDR3 totals 11 residues. For the CDR3, the DNA is TGCAGTGCTAGTCACCCCTACGAGCAGTACTTC. Translating it yields CSASHPYEQYF.

This clone came up many times. This chain connects TRBV12-3 or TRBV12-4 to TRBJ2-7; D unresolved. V lost 4 bases and J 4 bases, leaving 5 bases between the germline ends. This CDR3 is built from 11 residues. The CDR3 DNA reads as TGTGCCAGCAGTTCCCTTTACGAGCAGTACTTC. Translated: CASSSLYEQYF.

This clone occurred many times. This chain connects TRBV18 to TRBJ2-7; possibly TRBD2 for D (5 bases). With 5 bases removed from V and 3 bases from J, the gap between germline ends came to 14 bases. This CDR3 is built from 14 residues. The germline gives CDR1 KGHSH, CDR2 LQKENI. The CDR3 here is CASSEGLAYYEQYF. The DNA of the CDR3 is TGTGCCAGCTCAGAAGGACTGGCATACTACGAGCAGTACTTC.

The rearrangement links TRBV6-1 to TRBJ1-6; 10 bases fit TRBD1. V lost 8 bases to trimming and J lost 9 bases; unmatched junction nucleotides: 16. Germline CDR1 and CDR2: MNHNS and SASEGT. CDR3 length: 17 residues. The CDR3 nucleotides read TGTGCCAGCGGACAGGGGGTAACCCCCAGCTTGGGTTCACCCCTCCACTTT. Translating it yields CASGQGVTPSLGSPLHF.

This clone has just one count. The rearrangement uses TRBV11-2 and TRBJ1-1; D not resolved. The CDR3 extends over 12 amino acids. Trimming removed 2 bases at V and 6 bases at J, with 7 bases between. The germline CDR1 and CDR2 sequences are SGHAT and FQNNGV. The CDR3 region has the DNA TGTGCCAGCAGCTTATGGGAGGCTGAAGCTTTCTTT. This codes for CASSLWEAEAFF. The complete variable domain, with remaining parts taken from reference TRBV11-2 and TRBJ1-1, reads EAGVAQSPRYKIIEKRQSVAFWCNPISGHATLYWYQQILGQGPKLLIQFQNNGVVDDSQLPKDRFSAERLKGVDSTLKIQPAKLEDSAVYLCASSLWEAEAFFGQGTRLTVV.

This clone has ten or more counts. The V gene is TRBV20-1, the J gene TRBJ2-1; TRBD1 agrees at 10 bases. V shed 2 bases, J shed 4 bases, and the junction held 8 bases outside the gene matches. Germline V gives CDR1 DFQATT, CDR2 SNEGSKA (reference sequence). This CDR3 region has 16 residues. The CDR3 nucleotides read TGCAGTGCTAGACGACAGGGGGCGATGCGGTACAATGAGCAGTTCTTC. Residues: CSARRQGAMRYNEQFF.

This clone has a count of ten or more. The chain employs TRBV27 and TRBJ1-1; D remains unclear. The CDR3 length is 14 residues. V was clipped by 4 bases and J by 1 base, with 10 bases between them. CDR1 and CDR2 (germline): MNHEY, SMNVEV (reference sequence). CDR3 DNA: TGTGCCAGCAGTTCCAGGACGGGGAACACTGAAGCTTTCTTT. It yields the protein CASSSRTGNTEAFF.

This clone was observed a few times. The rearrangement joins TRBV6-1 to TRBJ2-7, with TRBD1 matching 8 bases. CDR1 and CDR2 (germline): MNHNS, SASEGT. CDR3 length: 14 amino acids. Trimming took 8 bases from V and 1 from J; bases not matched to a gene: 7. CDR3 amino acids: CASRGQVGSYEQYF. CDR3 coding DNA: TGTGCCAGCCGGGGACAGGTTGGGTCCTACGAGCAGTACTTC.

This clone showed up many times. The genes are TRBV20-1 and TRBJ1-2, with a possible D match to TRBD1 (6 bases). The V and J ends lost 1 base and 4 bases respectively, with 16 bases between them. CDR1 and CDR2 (germline): DFQATT, SNEGSKA (reference sequence). The CDR3 spans 15 residues. The CDR3 is CSARAGAGLRYGYTF. In DNA form, the CDR3 reads TGCAGTGCTAGAGCGGGGGCTGGGCTACGCTATGGCTACACCTTC.

There are many counts of this clone. The gene calls are TRBV7-9 and TRBJ2-3, with D perhaps assigned TRBD1 or TRBD2 (5 bases each). V lost 8 bases and J lost 4, with 16 bases in between. The CDR3 runs 14 residues. Per germline, CDR1 SEHNR and CDR2 FQNEAQ (reference sequence). The CDR3 sequence: CASLGPSNPDTQYF. For the CDR3, the DNA is TGTGCCAGCTTGGGACCCTCGAACCCAGATACGCAGTATTTT.

There are many counts of this clone. CDR3 amino acids: CATSRSPNTEAFF. The CDR3 nucleotides are TGTGCCACCAGCAGGTCCCCGAACACTGAAGCTTTCTTT. The V call is TRBV24-1, the J call TRBJ1-1; D unresolved. Germline V CDR1 and CDR2: KGHDR, SFDVKD. The CDR3 extends over 13 amino acids. Trimming left V 7 bases short and J 1 base short, with 9 bases between.

There are a few counts of this clone. The rearrangement links TRBV9 to TRBJ2-7, with TRBD1 matching 7 bases. The CDR3 is 17 residues long. Trimming removed 4 bases from V and 5 bases from J; junction bases left unmatched: 18. The germline gives CDR1 SGDLS, CDR2 YYNGEE. In nucleotides, the CDR3 is TGTGCCAGCAGCCCAGACCCAAGACAGGGCCACCGGGACGAGCAGTACTTC. This sequence encodes CASSPDPRQGHRDEQYF.

This clone was observed at least ten times. This chain uses TRBV7-8 with TRBJ2-1; possibly TRBD2 for D (7 bases). There are 16 residues in the CDR3. Trimming shortened V by 5 bases and J by 4 bases, and 18 bases separated the two germline ends. The germline gives CDR1 SGHVS, CDR2 FQNEAQ. The CDR3 DNA reads TGTGCCAGCAGCCAGGTTGGGAGGGGGGCTTACAATGAGCAGTTCTTC. Translated: CASSQVGRGAYNEQFF.

This clone was seen at least ten times. The chain joins TRBV12-5 to TRBJ2-7; tentatively, D is TRBD1 (6 bases). The CDR3 consists of 14 residues. V was shortened by 0 bases and J by 7 bases, with 13 bases between the two germline ends. Germline CDR1 reads LGHNT; CDR2 reads FRNRAP. CDR3 region: CASGLVQGFREQYF. CDR3 nucleotides: TGTGCTAGTGGTTTGGTACAGGGTTTTCGGGAGCAGTACTTC.

V gene TRBV15 combines with J gene TRBJ2-7; D is tentatively TRBD1 or TRBD2 (6 bases each). Germline V CDR1 and CDR2: LNHNV, YYDKDF (reference sequence). The V and J ends lost 5 bases and 3 bases respectively, with 14 bases between them. The CDR3 has 14 residues. CDR3 sequence reads: CATSVFGGHYEQYF. The DNA of the CDR3 is TGTGCCACCAGCGTTTTTGGGGGGCACTACGAGCAGTACTTC.

In its sample, this clone was seen many times. The chain is built from TRBV13 and TRBJ2-1, with 8 bases identical to TRBD2. Trimming at V came to 1 base and at J to 9 bases, leaving 5 bases not matched to a gene. Germline CDR1 PRHDT, CDR2 FYEKMQ (reference sequence). CDR3 length: 14 amino acids. CDR3 residues: CASSLAGGSREQFF. The CDR3 region has the DNA TGTGCCAGCAGCTTAGCGGGAGGGTCACGTGAGCAGTTCTTC. Using reference TRBV13 and TRBJ2-1 for the parts outside the CDR3, the full variable domain is AAGVIQSPRHLIKEKRETATLKCYPIPRHDTVYWYQQGPGQDPQFLISFYEKMQSDKGSIPDRFSAQQFSDYHSELNMSSLELGDSALYFCASSLAGGSREQFFGPGTRLTVL.

This clone came up many times. Other DNA sequences in this sample translate to the same CDR3. V and J are TRBV3-1 and TRBJ1-1, with D unresolved. CDR3 size: 13 residues. Between the trimmed V and J ends, which lost 1 base and 2 bases, there was a span of 5 bases. Germline lookup yields CDR1 LGHDT and CDR2 YNNKEL (reference sequence). CDR3 in amino acids: CASSQGVNTEAFF. In DNA form, the CDR3 reads TGTGCCAGCAGCCAAGGGGTTAACACTGAAGCTTTCTTT.

This clone was counted at least ten times. The chain combines TRBV5-1 with TRBJ2-7, with D unresolved. Trimming stripped 8 bases from V and 7 bases from J, with 19 bases between. The CDR3 totals 13 residues. Germline values: CDR1 SGHRS, CDR2 YFSETQ. The DNA for the CDR3 is TGCGCCAGTTCTCTGGACGGGCTCGTGGAGCAGTACTTC. Protein product: CASSLDGLVEQYF.

The chain has TRBV19 and TRBJ2-2; D could derive from TRBD1 or TRBD2 (5 bases each). Germline CDR1 reads LNHDA; CDR2 reads SQIVND (reference sequence). The V end was cut by 3 bases, the J end by 5 bases, with 16 bases between. This CDR3 contains 16 residues. The CDR3 DNA follows: TGTGCCAGTAGTATCCGGGGCCAAAGGAGGACCGGGGAGCTGTTTTTT. It translates to CASSIRGQRRTGELFF. Complete variable domain (other parts from reference TRBV19 and TRBJ2-2): DGGITQSPKYLFRKEGQNVTLSCEQNLNHDAMYWYRQDPGQGLRLIYYSQIVNDFQKGDIAEGYSVSREKKESFPLTVTSAQKNPTAFYLCASSIRGQRRTGELFFGEGSRLTVL.

In this sample, this clone turned up many times. The V gene is TRBV27, the J gene TRBJ2-1, with D uncertain. Looked up from germline, CDR1 is MNHEY and CDR2 is SMNVEV (reference sequence). Trimming pared 6 bases from V and 8 bases from J, leaving 8 bases between. CDR3 length: 11 residues. DNA for the CDR3: TGTGCCAGCAGCTTAGGCGATGAGCAGTTCTTC. This codes for CASSLGDEQFF.

In its sample, this clone was seen many times. The chain is built from TRBV7-2 and TRBJ2-1, with a weak D call TRBD2 (6 bases). The V gene lost 5 bases and the J gene lost 4 bases, with 15 bases spanning the gap. Germline V gene data show CDR1 as SGHTA and CDR2 as FQGNSA. This CDR3 is built from 15 residues. The CDR3 bases are TGTGCCAGCAGCGTGACGGGGAGCGGGTACAATGAGCAGTTCTTC. This sequence encodes CASSVTGSGYNEQFF.

In this sample, this clone turned up many times. The chain uses TRBV18 and TRBJ2-5; D is possibly TRBD1 (6 bases). Germline CDR1 KGHSH, CDR2 LQKENI. With 6 bases removed from V and 1 base from J, the gap between germline ends came to 15 bases. The length of the CDR3 is 15 residues. The CDR3: CASSRTAAFQETQYF. DNA of the CDR3: TGTGCCAGCTCCAGGACAGCAGCCTTCCAAGAGACCCAGTACTTC.

This clone was detected ten times or more. In DNA, the CDR3 is TGTGCCAGTAGTATTTTGACAGGCCTGAACACTGAAGCTTTCTTT. Encoded protein: CASSILTGLNTEAFF. The chain couples TRBV19 to TRBJ1-1; TRBD1 is a possible D gene (6 bases). This CDR3 has 15 amino acids. The V end lost 3 bases, the J end lost 0 bases, and 11 bases lay between the germline ends. Germline CDR1 is LNHDA and CDR2 is SQIVND (reference sequence).